These T cell receptor beta chains were read from a single sample in a study of immune heterogeneity within non-small cell lung tumors. TCRdb ran MiXCR on the multiplex PCR reads and lists one entry per CDR3 protein. The sample consists of around 30,000 distinct CDR3 sequences, 25% to 30% of them appearing once. Sequenced material: lung tumor tissue. The receptors come from a man in his forties or fifties with non-small cell lung cancer. Both conserved end residues are part of each CDR3.

TRBV6-4 15 CASSQLAAGPGEQFF
TRBV6-2/TRBV6-3 13 CASRTDINQPQHF
TRBV5-5 15 CASRPGTGGTDTQYF
TRBV4-3 15 CASSQERGRNSPLHF
TRBV6-2/TRBV6-3 14 CASSSQRENYEQYF
TRBV20-1 14 CSARVGEGRPTIYF
TRBV7-9 15 CASSPRDRGGYEQYF
TRBV7-6 12 CASSALRDTIYF
TRBV19 13 CASRRDRAHEQYF
TRBV4-2 14 CASSQDLRVQPQHF
TRBV6-1 16 CASSRRTTNSYNEQFF
TRBV12-3/TRBV12-4 12 CASSLSGYEQYF
TRBV11-2 14 CASSTGTGYSPLHF
TRBV20-1 14 CSASRAGVDYDQFF
TRBV4-2 14 CASSQSDRGDGYTF
TRBV20-1 12 CSARGNSYEQYF
TRBV6-1 12 CASKGLTYEQYF
TRBV20-1 12 CSGTAYNNEQFF
TRBV6-1 13 CASSYGGGREQYF
TRBV9 15 CASSVAAGPTDTQYF
TRBV20-1 12 CSANKMNTEAFF
TRBV19 14 CASSMGAGDLEQYF
TRBV11-3 15 CASRSQLAGKNIQYF
TRBV5-5 17 CASSFVRVAGFVGELFF
TRBV7-9 15 CASSPPDFGQSKQYF